The 19 T cell receptor beta chains reported below all come from one sample, sequenced in a study of spatial heterogeneity in lung cancer. TCRdb reanalysed the 5' RACE reads using MiXCR and keeps one entry per CDR3 protein. The sample holds roughly 46,000 distinct CDR3 sequences, 12% seen once. Time point indicated: blood at routine non-recurrence follow-up after resection. The starting material was PBMCs, obtained at follow-up. The receptor set was obtained from a male donor with early-stage non-small cell lung cancer.

There are many counts of this clonotype. The chain employs TRBV5-1 and TRBJ1-2, with D perhaps matching TRBD1 (5 bases). The CDR3 loop spans 13 amino acids. Trimming cost V 2 bases and J 6 bases, with 11 bases left between them. CDR1 and CDR2 from the germline V gene are SGHRS and YFSETQ. The CDR3 region is CASSFQGQDGYTF. CDR3 DNA: TGCGCCAGCAGCTTCCAGGGCCAGGATGGCTACACCTTC.

This clonotype was counted a few times. The chain is built from TRBV2 and TRBJ1-2, with D hard to call. This CDR3 spans 13 amino acids. Trimming cost V 3 bases and J 1 base, with 6 bases left between them. Looked up from germline, CDR1 is SNHLY and CDR2 is FYNNEI. CDR3 loop: CASSEGSNYGYTF. CDR3 coding DNA: TGTGCCAGCAGTGAGGGGAGTAACTATGGCTACACCTTC.

This clonotype appeared many times. V is TRBV15 and J is TRBJ2-1; D may be TRBD2 (5 bases). The CDR3 totals 17 residues. Deletions cut 5 bases from V and 0 bases from J, with 17 bases between. CDR1 LNHNV and CDR2 YYDKDF come from the germline V gene (reference sequence). As DNA, the CDR3 is TGTGCCACCAGCCCCGGAGGTCGCGGAAGCTCCTACAATGAGCAGTTCTTC. It is translated as CATSPGGRGSSYNEQFF.

This clonotype was observed at least ten times. The rearrangement links TRBV7-9 to TRBJ1-5, with a weak D call TRBD1 (6 bases). V was trimmed by 3 bases and J by 1 base, leaving 13 bases between them. Germline CDR1 is SEHNR and CDR2 is FQNEAQ (reference sequence). The CDR3 loop spans 16 amino acids. The CDR3 sequence is CASSFGGGFSNQPQHF. The CDR3 DNA sequence: TGTGCCAGCAGCTTTGGAGGGGGGTTCAGCAATCAGCCCCAGCATTTT.

This clonotype appeared many times. The chain combines TRBV5-1 with TRBJ2-7, with 7 bases matching TRBD1. Germline CDR1 and CDR2: SGHRS and YFSETQ. V lost 7 bases, J lost 1 base, and 5 bases stayed unmatched. CDR3 size: 13 residues. Here the CDR3 DNA reads TGCGCCAGCTCCTGGGACAGTTCCTACGAGCAGTACTTC. This codes for CASSWDSSYEQYF. Full variable domain (rest looked up from reference TRBV5-1 and TRBJ2-7): KAGVTQTPRYLIKTRGQQVTLSCSPISGHRSVSWYQQTPGQGLQFLFEYFSETQRNKGNFPGRFSGRQFSNSRSEMNVSTLELGDSALYLCASSWDSSYEQYFGPGTRLTVT.

The V gene is TRBV7-9, the J gene TRBJ2-1; 7 bases match TRBD2. Germline V gene data show CDR1 as SEHNR and CDR2 as FQNEAQ (reference sequence). The CDR3 runs to 14 residues. The V gene end was trimmed by 8 bases and the J gene end by 1 base; junction bases not matched to a gene: 5. CDR3 DNA sequence: TGTGCCAGCGCGGTAGCGGGTTCCTACAATGAGCAGTTCTTC. This codes for CASAVAGSYNEQFF.

This clonotype has a handful of counts. The chain recombines TRBV2 with TRBJ2-3; 8 nucleotides match TRBD2. The ends lost 3 bases at V and 4 bases at J; junction bases unmatched: 3. Germline V gene data show CDR1 as SNHLY and CDR2 as FYNNEI. The CDR3 extends over 14 amino acids. CDR3 DNA sequence: TGTGCCAGCAGTGATGCGGGAGGAGCAGATACGCAGTATTTT. The encoded protein is CASSDAGGADTQYF.

The chain has TRBV12-3 or TRBV12-4 and TRBJ2-7; D possibly matches TRBD1 or TRBD2 (5 bases each). This CDR3 has 12 amino acids. V gave up 6 bases and J gave up 9 bases, with 15 bases separating them. CDR3 sequence reads: CASRKGTSGQYF. The CDR3, as DNA: TGTGCCAGCAGAAAAGGGACCTCAGGGCAGTACTTC.

At least ten counts were recorded for this clonotype. V gene TRBV2 combines with J gene TRBJ2-5; 7 nucleotides align to TRBD1. The germline V gene has CDR1 SNHLY and CDR2 FYNNEI. With 6 bases clipped from V and 5 bases from J, the junction kept 12 bases outside the gene matches. The CDR3 length is 15 residues. CDR3: CASRIDRDRTETQYF. CDR3 nucleotides: TGTGCCAGCAGGATTGACAGGGACCGGACGGAGACCCAGTACTTC.

The V and J genes are TRBV20-1 and TRBJ2-3, with 8 positions matching TRBD1. The CDR3 has 11 amino acids. Germline CDR1 reads DFQATT; CDR2 reads SNEGSKA (reference sequence). Trimming cost V 6 bases and J 6 bases; bases outside gene matches: 2. For the CDR3, the DNA is TGCAGTGCCGACAGGGGCGATACGCAGTATTTT. This sequence encodes CSADRGDTQYF.

This clonotype has at least ten counts. J is TRBJ1-2 and V is TRBV5-5; D is unresolved. Trimming shortened V by 4 bases and J by 1 base, and 11 bases separated the two germline ends. CDR1 and CDR2 (germline): SGHKS, YYEKEE (reference sequence). This CDR3 spans 14 amino acids. The CDR3 protein is CASSPSKGNYGYTF. The DNA of the CDR3 is TGTGCCAGCAGCCCCTCGAAGGGTAACTATGGCTACACCTTC.

The chain links TRBV14 to TRBJ1-1; 7 nucleotides align to TRBD1. Germline CDR1 and CDR2: SGHDN and FVKESK. CDR3 size: 15 residues. V shed 4 bases, J shed 7 bases, and the junction held 12 bases outside the gene matches. The CDR3 DNA is TGTGCCAGCAGCCCCGTACTCACAGGGGTTAGTGAAGCTTTCTTT. Protein product: CASSPVLTGVSEAFF. The variable domain in full, with the rest retrieved from reference TRBV14 and TRBJ1-1, is EAGVTQFPSHSVIEKGQTVTLRCDPISGHDNLYWYRRVMGKEIKFLLHFVKESKQDESGMPNNRFLAERTGGTYSTLKVQPAELEDSGVYFCASSPVLTGVSEAFFGQGTRLTVV.

Many counts were recorded for this clonotype. The CDR3: CASKPFGSGANVLTF. CDR3 DNA sequence: TGTGCCAGCAAGCCTTTTGGATCGGGGGCCAACGTCCTGACTTTC. The chain links TRBV12-3 or TRBV12-4 to TRBJ2-6; D unclear. Trimming pared 7 bases from V and 4 bases from J, leaving 14 bases between. CDR3 length: 15 residues.

This clonotype has more than one count but fewer than ten. The J gene is TRBJ1-6, the V gene TRBV7-9; D not certain. Trimming took off 3 bases at V and 8 bases at J, with 11 bases between the two ends. The CDR3 sequence is 14 residues long. Germline V gene sequence: CDR1 SEHNR, CDR2 FQNEAQ (reference sequence). CDR3 amino acids: CASSFLGIHSPLHF. In DNA form, the CDR3 reads TGTGCCAGCAGCTTTTTAGGGATCCATTCACCCCTCCACTTT.

The sample holds many counts of this clonotype. This chain joins TRBV2 and TRBJ2-2, with 11 bases lining up with TRBD2. Germline V lookup: CDR1 SNHLY, CDR2 FYNNEI. The CDR3 sequence is 18 residues long. V lost 6 bases to trimming and J lost 4 bases; unmatched junction nucleotides: 13. The CDR3 DNA is TGTGCCAGCAGCGATAGACGACAACTAGCGGGAGTCACCGGGGAGCTGTTTTTT. Its protein is CASSDRRQLAGVTGELFF.

This clonotype was seen ten or more times. The chain recombines TRBV27 with TRBJ1-5, with D possibly matching TRBD1 (5 bases). The V gene lost 3 bases and the J gene lost 4 bases, with 10 bases spanning the gap. CDR3 size: 14 residues. CDR1 is MNHEY and CDR2 is SMNVEV in the germline V gene (reference sequence). Here the CDR3 reads CASSLPGLNQPQHF. CDR3 sequence (DNA): TGTGCCAGCAGTTTGCCGGGACTAAATCAGCCCCAGCATTTT.

The V call is TRBV20-1, the J call TRBJ1-1; possible D gene TRBD1, 6 bases. The ends were cut back, 3 bases at V and 4 bases at J, with 15 bases in the middle. CDR1 is DFQATT and CDR2 is SNEGSKA in the germline V gene (reference sequence). The CDR3 is 14 residues long. The CDR3 DNA is TGCAGTGCTAGGGAAAACAGGGATATCACTGAAGCTTTCTTT. Its translation: CSARENRDITEAFF.

The gene calls are TRBV12-3 or TRBV12-4 and TRBJ1-1, with D possibly being TRBD1 (5 bases). There are 12 residues in the CDR3. Between the trimmed V and J ends, which lost 3 bases and 5 bases, there was a span of 7 bases. DNA of the CDR3: TGTGCCAGCAGTTTTGGGGGGACTGAAGCTTTCTTT. It codes for CASSFGGTEAFF.

Many counts were recorded for this clonotype. The rearrangement joins TRBV12-3 or TRBV12-4 to TRBJ1-1; 9 nucleotides agree with TRBD1. The CDR3 sequence is 11 residues long. The trim removed 6 bases at V and 10 bases at J, leaving 3 bases unmatched. The CDR3 loop is CASRSTGGAFF. DNA of the CDR3: TGTGCCAGCAGATCGACAGGGGGAGCTTTCTTT.